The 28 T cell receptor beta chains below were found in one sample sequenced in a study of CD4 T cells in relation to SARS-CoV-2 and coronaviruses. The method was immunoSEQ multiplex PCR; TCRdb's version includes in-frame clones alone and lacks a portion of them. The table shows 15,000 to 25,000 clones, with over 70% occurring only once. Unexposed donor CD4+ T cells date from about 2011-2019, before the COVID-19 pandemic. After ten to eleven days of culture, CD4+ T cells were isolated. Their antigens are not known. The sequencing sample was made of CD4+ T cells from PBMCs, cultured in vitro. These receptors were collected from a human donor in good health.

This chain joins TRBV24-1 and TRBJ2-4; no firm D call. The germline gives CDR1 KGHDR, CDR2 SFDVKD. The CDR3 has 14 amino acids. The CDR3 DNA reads TGTCCGATTAAACCGTATGTAGCCAAAAACATTCAGTACTTC. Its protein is CPIKPYVAKNIQYF.

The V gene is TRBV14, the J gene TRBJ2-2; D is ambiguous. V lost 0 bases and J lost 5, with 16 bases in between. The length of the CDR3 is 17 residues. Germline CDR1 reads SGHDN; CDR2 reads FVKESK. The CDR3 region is CASSQDLSPGSTGELFF. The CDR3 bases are TGTGCCAGCAGCCAAGATCTGTCCCCCGGATCTACCGGGGAGCTGTTTTTT.

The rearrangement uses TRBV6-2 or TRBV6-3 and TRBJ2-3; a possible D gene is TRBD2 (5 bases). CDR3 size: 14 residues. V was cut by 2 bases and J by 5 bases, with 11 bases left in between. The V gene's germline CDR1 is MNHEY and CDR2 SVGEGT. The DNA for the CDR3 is TGTGCCAGCAGTTACACCACAAGCGGAGATACGCAGTATTTT. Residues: CASSYTTSGDTQYF.

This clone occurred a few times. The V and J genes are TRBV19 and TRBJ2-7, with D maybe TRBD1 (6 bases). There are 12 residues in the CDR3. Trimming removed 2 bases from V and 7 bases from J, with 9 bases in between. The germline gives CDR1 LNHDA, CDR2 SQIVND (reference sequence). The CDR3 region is CASSIPRGEQYF. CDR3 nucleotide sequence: TGTGCCAGTAGTATACCTAGGGGGGAGCAGTACTTC.

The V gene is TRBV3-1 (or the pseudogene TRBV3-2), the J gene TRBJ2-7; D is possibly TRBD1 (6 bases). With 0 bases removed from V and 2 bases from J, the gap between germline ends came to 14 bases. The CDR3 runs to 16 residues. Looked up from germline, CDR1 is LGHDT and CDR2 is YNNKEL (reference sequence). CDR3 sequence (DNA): TGTGCCAGCAGCCAAGATTGGTCCGACAGGCCCTACGAGCAGTACTTC. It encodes CASSQDWSDRPYEQYF.

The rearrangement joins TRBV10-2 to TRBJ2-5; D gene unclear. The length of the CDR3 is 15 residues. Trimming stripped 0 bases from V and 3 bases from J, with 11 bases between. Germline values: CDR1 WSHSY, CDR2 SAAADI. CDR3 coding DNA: TGCGCCAGCAGTGAGTCGGCTACTTTAAAAGAGACCCAGTACTTC. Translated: CASSESATLKETQYF.

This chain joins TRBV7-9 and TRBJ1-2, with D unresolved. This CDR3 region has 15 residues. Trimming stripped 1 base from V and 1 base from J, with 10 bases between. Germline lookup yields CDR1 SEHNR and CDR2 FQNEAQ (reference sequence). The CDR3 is CASSLVAGINYGYTF. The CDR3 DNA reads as TGTGCCAGCAGCTTAGTGGCCGGGATTAACTATGGCTACACCTTC.

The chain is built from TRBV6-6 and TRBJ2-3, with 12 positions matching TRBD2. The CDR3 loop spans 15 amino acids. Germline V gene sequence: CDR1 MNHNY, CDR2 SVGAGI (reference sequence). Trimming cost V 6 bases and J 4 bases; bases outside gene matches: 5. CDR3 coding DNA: TGTGCCAGCAGCCGACTAGCGGGGGACGCAGATACGCAGTATTTT. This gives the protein CASSRLAGDADTQYF.

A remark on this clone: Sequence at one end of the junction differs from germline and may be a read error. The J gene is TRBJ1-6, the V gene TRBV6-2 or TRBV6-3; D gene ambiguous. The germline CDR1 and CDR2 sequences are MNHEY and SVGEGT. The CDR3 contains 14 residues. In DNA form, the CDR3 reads TGTGCCAGCAGCAACCTCGGCTATCATTCACCCCTCCACTTT. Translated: CASSNLGYHSPLHF.

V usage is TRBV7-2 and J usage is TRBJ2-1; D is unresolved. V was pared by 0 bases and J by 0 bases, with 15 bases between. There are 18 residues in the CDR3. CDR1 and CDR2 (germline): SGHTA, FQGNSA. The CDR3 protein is CASSLAGSYWSSYNEQFF. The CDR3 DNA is TGTGCCAGCAGCTTAGCGGGCAGCTACTGGAGCTCCTACAATGAGCAGTTCTTC. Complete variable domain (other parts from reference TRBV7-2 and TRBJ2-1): GAGVSQSPSNKVTEKGKDVELRCDPISGHTALYWYRQSLGQGLEFLIYFQGNSAPDKSGLPSDRFSAERTGGSVSTLTIQRTQQEDSAVYLCASSLAGSYWSSYNEQFFGPGTRLTVL.

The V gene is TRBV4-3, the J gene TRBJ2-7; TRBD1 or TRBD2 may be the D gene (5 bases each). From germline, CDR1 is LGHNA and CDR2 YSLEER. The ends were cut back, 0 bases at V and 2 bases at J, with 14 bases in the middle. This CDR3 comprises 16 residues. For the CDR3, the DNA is TGCGCCAGCAGCCAAGACCCCGGGACGCAGGCCTACGAGCAGTACTTC. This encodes CASSQDPGTQAYEQYF.

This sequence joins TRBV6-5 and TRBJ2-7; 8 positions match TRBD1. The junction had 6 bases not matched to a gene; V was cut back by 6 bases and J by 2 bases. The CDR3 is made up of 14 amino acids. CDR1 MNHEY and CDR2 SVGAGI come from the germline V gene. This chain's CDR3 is CASRDQGQAYEQYF. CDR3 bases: TGTGCCAGCAGAGACCAGGGACAGGCCTACGAGCAGTACTTC.

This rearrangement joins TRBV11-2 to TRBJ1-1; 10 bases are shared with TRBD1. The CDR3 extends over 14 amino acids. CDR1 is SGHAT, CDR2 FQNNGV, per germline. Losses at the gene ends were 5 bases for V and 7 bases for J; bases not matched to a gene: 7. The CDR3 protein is CASSPVRDRGEAFF. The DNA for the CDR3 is TGTGCCAGCAGCCCCGTTCGGGACAGGGGTGAAGCTTTCTTT.

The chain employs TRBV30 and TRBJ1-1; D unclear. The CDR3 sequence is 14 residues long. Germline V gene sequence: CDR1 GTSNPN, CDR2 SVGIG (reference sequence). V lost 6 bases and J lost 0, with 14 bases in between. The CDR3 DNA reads TGTGCCTGCACCGGTACGGTTTTGAACACTGAAGCTTTCTTT. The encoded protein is CACTGTVLNTEAFF.

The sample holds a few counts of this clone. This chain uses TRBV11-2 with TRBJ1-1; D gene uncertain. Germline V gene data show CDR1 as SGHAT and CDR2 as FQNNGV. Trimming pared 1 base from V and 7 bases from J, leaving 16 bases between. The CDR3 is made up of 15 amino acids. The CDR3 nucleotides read TGTGCCAGCAGCTTAGTCCAGGCCCAACGGAGTGAAGCTTTCTTT. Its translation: CASSLVQAQRSEAFF.

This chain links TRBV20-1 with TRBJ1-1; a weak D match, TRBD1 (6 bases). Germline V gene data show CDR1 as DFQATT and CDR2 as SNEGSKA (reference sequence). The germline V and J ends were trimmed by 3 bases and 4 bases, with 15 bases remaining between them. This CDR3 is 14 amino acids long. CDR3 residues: CSASLGAGSTEAFF. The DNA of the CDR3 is TGCAGTGCTAGTTTGGGGGCTGGGAGCACTGAAGCTTTCTTT.

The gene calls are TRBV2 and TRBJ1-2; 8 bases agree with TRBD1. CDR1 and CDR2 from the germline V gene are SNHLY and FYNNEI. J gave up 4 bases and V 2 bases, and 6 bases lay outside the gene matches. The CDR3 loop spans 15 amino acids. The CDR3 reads CASSESGGQVYGYTF. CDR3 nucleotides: TGTGCCAGCAGTGAATCAGGGGGACAGGTCTATGGCTACACCTTC.

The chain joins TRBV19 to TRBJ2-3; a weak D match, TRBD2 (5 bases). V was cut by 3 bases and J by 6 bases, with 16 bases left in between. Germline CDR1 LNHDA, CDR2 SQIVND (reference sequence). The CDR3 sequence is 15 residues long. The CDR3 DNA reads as TGTGCCAGTAGTATTGCCACACGGACTCCCGATACGCAGTATTTT. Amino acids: CASSIATRTPDTQYF.

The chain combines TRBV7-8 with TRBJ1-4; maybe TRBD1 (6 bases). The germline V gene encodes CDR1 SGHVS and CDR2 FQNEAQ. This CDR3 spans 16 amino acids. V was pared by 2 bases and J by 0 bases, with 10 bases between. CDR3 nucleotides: TGTGCCAGCAGCTTACGCAGGGGTGCAACTAATGAAAAACTGTTTTTT. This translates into CASSLRRGATNEKLFF.

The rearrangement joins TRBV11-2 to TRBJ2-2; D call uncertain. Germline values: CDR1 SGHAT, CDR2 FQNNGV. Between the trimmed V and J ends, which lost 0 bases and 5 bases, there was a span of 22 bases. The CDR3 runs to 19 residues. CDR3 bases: TGTGCCAGCAGCTTAGATCACCCTCAAAGGCGGCGGAGAACCGGGGAGCTGTTTTTT. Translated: CASSLDHPQRRRRTGELFF.

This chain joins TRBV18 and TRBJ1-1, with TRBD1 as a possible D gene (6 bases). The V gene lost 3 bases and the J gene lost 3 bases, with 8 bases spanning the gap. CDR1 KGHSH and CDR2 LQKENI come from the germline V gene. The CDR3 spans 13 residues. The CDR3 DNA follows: TGTGCCAGCTCACCCGGACAGTACACTGAAGCTTTCTTT. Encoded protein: CASSPGQYTEAFF.

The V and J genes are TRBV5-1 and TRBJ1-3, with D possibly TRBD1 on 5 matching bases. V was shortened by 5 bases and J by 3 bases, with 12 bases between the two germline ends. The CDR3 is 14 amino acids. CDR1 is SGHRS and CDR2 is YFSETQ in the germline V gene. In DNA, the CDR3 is TGCGCCAGCAGACCTGACAGCGATGGAAACACCATATATTTT. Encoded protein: CASRPDSDGNTIYF.

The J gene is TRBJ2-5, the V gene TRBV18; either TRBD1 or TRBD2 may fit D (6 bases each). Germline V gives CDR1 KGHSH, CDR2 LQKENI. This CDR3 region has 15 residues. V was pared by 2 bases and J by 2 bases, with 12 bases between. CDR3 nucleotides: TGTGCCAGCTCACCAGGGGGGCCACTACAAGAGACCCAGTACTTC. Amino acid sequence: CASSPGGPLQETQYF.

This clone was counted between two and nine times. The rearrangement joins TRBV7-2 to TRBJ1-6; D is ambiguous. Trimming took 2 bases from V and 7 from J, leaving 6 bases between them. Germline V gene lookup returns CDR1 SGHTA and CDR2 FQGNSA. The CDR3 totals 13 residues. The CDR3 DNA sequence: TGTGCCAGCAGCTTAAGGACGAATTCACCCCTCCACTTT. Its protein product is CASSLRTNSPLHF.

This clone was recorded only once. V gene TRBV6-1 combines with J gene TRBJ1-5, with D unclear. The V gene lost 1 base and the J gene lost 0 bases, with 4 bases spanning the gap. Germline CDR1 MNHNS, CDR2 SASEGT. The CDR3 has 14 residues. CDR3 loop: CASSEDSSNQPQHF. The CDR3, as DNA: TGTGCCAGCAGTGAAGACTCTAGCAATCAGCCCCAGCATTTT.

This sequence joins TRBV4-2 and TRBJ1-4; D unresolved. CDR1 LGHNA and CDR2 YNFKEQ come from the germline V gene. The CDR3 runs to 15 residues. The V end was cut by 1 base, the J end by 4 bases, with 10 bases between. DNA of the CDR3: TGTGCCAGCAGCCAAGGGCGTCAGTTTAATGAAAAACTGTTTTTT. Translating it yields CASSQGRQFNEKLFF.

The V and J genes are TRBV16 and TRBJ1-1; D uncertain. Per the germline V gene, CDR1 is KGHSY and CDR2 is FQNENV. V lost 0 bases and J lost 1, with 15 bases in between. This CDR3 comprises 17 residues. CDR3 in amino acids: CASSQSHPRTANTEAFF. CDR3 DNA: TGTGCCAGCAGCCAATCCCACCCCCGGACGGCGAACACTGAAGCTTTCTTT.

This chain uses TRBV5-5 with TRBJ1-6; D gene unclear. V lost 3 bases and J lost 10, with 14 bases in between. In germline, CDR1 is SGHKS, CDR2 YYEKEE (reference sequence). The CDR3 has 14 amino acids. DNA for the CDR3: TGTGCCAGCAGCTCCGACCTAGGGATCTCACCCCTCCACTTT. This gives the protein CASSSDLGISPLHF.